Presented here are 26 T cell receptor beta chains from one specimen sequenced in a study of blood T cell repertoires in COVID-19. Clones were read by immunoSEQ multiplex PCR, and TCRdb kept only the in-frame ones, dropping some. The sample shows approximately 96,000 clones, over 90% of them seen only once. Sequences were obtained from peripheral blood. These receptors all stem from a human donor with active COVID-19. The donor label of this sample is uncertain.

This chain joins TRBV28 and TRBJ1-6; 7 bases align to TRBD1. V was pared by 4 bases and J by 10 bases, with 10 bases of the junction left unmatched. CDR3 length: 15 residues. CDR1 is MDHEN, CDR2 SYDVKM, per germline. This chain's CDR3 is CASSYPGTASSPLHF. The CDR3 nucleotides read TGTGCCAGCAGTTATCCAGGGACAGCAAGCTCACCCCTCCACTTT.

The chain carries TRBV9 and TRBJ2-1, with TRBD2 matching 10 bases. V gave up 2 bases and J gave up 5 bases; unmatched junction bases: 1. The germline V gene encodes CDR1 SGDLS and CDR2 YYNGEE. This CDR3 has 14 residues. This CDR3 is CASSVLAGDNEQFF. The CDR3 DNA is TGTGCCAGCAGCGTTCTAGCGGGGGACAATGAGCAGTTCTTC.

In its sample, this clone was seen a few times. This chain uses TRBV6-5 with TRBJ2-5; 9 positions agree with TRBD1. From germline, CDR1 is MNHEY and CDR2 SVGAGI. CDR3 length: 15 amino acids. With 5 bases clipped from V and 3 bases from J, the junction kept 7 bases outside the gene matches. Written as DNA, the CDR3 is TGTGCCAGCAGTCCGAGCACAGGGGGCAAAGAGACCCAGTACTTC. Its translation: CASSPSTGGKETQYF.

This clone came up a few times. Here the CDR3 reads CASSFWRRFYEQYF. The CDR3 DNA reads TGTGCCAGCAGTTTTTGGCGGAGGTTCTACGAGCAGTACTTC. The chain employs TRBV28 and TRBJ2-7; the D gene is possibly TRBD2 (5 bases). The germline gives CDR1 MDHEN, CDR2 SYDVKM. The V and J ends lost 3 bases and 3 bases respectively, with 12 bases between them. CDR3 length: 14 amino acids. Variable domain in full (rest from reference TRBV28 and TRBJ2-7): DVKVTQSSRYLVKRTGEKVFLECVQDMDHENMFWYRQDPGLGLRLIYFSYDVKMKEKGDIPEGYSVSREKKERFSLILESASTNQTSMYLCASSFWRRFYEQYFGPGTRLTVT.

The CDR3: CASRPTSGGRTDTQYF. The CDR3 DNA sequence: TGCGCCAGCAGACCAACTAGCGGGGGGCGCACAGATACGCAGTATTTT. The chain has TRBV5-1 and TRBJ2-3; 12 bases agree with TRBD2. This CDR3 is built from 16 residues. Germline CDR1 SGHRS, CDR2 YFSETQ. Trimming removed 5 bases from V and 1 base from J; junction bases left unmatched: 5.

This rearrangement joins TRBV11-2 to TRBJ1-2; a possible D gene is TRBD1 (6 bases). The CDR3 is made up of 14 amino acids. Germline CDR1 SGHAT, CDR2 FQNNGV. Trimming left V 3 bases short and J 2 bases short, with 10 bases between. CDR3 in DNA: TGTGCCAGCAGCTTCCTGGACAGCAACTATGGCTACACCTTC. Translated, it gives CASSFLDSNYGYTF.

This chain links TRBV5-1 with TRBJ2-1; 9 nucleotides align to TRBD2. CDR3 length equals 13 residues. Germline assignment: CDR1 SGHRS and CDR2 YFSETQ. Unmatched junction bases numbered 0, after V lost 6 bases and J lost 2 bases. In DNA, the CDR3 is TGCGCCAGCACTAGCGGGACCTACAATGAGCAGTTCTTC. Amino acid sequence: CASTSGTYNEQFF.

CDR3 sequence: CASSPNLAQAYTF. The CDR3 DNA follows: TGTGCCAGCAGTCCTAATCTGGCGCAGGCCTACACCTTC. J is TRBJ1-2 and V is TRBV12-3 or TRBV12-4, with D unclear. This CDR3 region has 13 residues. With 5 bases removed from V and 10 bases from J, the gap between germline ends came to 17 bases.

CDR3 nucleotides: TGCGCAGCCCGGGACAGGGGATACGAGCAGTACTTC. Translation: CAARDRGYEQYF. The chain has TRBV10-2 and TRBJ2-7, with TRBD1 matching 10 bases. Germline CDR1 and CDR2: WSHSY and SAAADI. The CDR3 spans 12 residues.

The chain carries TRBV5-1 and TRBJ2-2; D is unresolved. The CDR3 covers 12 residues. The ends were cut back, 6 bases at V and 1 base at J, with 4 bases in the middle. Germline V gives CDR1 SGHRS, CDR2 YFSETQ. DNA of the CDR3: TGCGCCAGCACTTGGAACACCGGGGAGCTGTTTTTT. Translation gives CASTWNTGELFF.

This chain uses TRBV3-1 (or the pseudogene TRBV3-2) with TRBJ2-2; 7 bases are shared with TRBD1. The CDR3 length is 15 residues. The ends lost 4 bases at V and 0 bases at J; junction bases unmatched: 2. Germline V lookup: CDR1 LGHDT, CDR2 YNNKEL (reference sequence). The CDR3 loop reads CASSRGQTNTGELFF. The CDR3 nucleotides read TGTGCCAGCAGCCGGGGACAGACGAACACCGGGGAGCTGTTTTTT.

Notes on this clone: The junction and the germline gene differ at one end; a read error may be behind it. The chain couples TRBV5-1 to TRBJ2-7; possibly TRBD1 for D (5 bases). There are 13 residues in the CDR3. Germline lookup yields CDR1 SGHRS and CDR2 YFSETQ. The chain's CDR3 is CASSPGDSSRITF. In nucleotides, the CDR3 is TGCGCCAGCAGCCCCGGCGACAGTTCCCGGATTACCTTC.

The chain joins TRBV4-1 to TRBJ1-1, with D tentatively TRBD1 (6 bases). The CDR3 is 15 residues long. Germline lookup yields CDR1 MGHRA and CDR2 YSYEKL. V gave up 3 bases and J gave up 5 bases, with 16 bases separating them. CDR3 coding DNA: TGCGCCAGCAGCCAGGGACACAGGGTGTGGACTGAAGCTTTCTTT. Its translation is CASSQGHRVWTEAFF.

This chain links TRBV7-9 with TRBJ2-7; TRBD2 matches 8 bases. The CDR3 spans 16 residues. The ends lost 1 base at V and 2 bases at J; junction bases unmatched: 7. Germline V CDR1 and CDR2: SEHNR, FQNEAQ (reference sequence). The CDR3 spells CASSLVGGGRAYEQYF. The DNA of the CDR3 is TGTGCCAGCAGCTTAGTCGGCGGGGGGCGCGCCTACGAGCAGTACTTC. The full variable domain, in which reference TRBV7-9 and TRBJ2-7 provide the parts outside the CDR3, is DTGVSQNPRHKITKRGQNVTFRCDPISEHNRLYWYRQTLGQGPEFLTYFQNEAQLEKSRLLSDRFSAERPKGSFSTLEIQRTEQGDSAMYLCASSLVGGGRAYEQYFGPGTRLTVT.

The CDR3 protein is CASTSTGLQSTDTQYF. DNA for the CDR3: TGTGCCAGCACTTCCACAGGGTTGCAGTCCACAGATACGCAGTATTTT. The chain uses TRBV28 and TRBJ2-3; D possibly corresponds to TRBD1 (6 bases). Germline-derived CDR1 and CDR2 are MDHEN and SYDVKM. The V gene lost 7 bases and the J gene lost 2 bases, with 19 bases spanning the gap. The CDR3 runs to 16 residues.

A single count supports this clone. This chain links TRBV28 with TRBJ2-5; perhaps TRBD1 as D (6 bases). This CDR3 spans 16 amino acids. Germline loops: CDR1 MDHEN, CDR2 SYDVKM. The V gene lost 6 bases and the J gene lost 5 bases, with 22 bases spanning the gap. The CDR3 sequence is CASRKPGPGAVETQYF. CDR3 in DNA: TGTGCCAGCAGAAAGCCGGGCCCAGGGGCCGTGGAGACCCAGTACTTC.

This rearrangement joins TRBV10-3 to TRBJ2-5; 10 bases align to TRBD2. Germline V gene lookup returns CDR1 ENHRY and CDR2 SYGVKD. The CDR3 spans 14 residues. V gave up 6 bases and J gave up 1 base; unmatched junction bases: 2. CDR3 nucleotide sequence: TGTGCCATCAGACAGCGGGGGGGCCAAGAGACCCAGTACTTC. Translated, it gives CAIRQRGGQETQYF.

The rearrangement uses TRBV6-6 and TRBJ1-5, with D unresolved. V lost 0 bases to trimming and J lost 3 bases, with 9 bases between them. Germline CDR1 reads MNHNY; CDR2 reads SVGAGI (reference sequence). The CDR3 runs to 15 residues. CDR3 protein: CASSYSSQFNQPQHF. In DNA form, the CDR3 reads TGTGCCAGCAGTTACTCTTCTCAGTTCAATCAGCCCCAGCATTTT.

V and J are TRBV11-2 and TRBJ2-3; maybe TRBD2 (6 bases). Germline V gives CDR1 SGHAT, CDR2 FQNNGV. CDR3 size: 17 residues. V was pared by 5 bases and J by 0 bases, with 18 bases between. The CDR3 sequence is CASSRRGTQISTDTQYF. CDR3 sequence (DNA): TGTGCCAGCAGCCGGAGGGGAACACAGATTAGCACAGATACGCAGTATTTT.

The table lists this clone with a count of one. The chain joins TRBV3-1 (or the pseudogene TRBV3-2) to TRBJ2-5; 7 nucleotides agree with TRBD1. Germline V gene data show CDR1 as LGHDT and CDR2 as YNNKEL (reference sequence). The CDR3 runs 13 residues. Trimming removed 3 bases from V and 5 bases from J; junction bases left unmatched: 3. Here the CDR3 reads CASSQATGETQYF. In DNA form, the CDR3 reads TGTGCCAGCAGCCAGGCGACAGGGGAGACCCAGTACTTC.

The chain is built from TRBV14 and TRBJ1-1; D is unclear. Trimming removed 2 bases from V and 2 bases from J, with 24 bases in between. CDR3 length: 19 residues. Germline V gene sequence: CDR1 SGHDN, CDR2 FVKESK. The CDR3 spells CASSQRIFGAAGTNTEAFF. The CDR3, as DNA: TGTGCCAGCAGCCAACGAATCTTCGGAGCGGCAGGTACAAACACTGAAGCTTTCTTT.

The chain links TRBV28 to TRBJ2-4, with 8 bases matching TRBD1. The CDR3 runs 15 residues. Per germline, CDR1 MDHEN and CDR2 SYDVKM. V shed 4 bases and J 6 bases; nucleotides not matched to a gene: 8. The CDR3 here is CASSSGGLPGNIQYF. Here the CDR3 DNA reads TGTGCCAGCAGTTCAGGGGGCCTCCCAGGAAACATTCAGTACTTC.

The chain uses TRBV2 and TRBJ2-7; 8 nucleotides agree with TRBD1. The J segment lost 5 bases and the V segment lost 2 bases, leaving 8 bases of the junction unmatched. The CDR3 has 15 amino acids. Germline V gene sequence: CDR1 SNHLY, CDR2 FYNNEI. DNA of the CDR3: TGTGCCAGCAGTGAAATGACACAGGGGGAGGACGAGCAGTACTTC. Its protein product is CASSEMTQGEDEQYF.

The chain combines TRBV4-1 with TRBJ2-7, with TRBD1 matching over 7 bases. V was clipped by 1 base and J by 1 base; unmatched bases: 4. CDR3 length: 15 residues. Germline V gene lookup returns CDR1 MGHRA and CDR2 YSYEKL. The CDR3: CASSQGQGRSYEQYF. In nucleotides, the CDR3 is TGCGCCAGCAGCCAAGGACAGGGTAGATCCTACGAGCAGTACTTC.

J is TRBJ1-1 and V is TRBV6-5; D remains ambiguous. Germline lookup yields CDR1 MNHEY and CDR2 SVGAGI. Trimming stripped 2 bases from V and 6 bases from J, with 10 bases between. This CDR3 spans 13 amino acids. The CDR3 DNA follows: TGTGCCAGCAGTTACCTTTTATTTTCTGAAGCTTTCTTT. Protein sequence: CASSYLLFSEAFF.

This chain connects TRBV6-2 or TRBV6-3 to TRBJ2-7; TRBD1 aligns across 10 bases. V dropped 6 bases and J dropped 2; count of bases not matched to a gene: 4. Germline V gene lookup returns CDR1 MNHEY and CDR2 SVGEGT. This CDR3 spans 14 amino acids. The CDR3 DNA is TGTGCCAGCAGCAGGACAGGGGGTCCCTACGAGCAGTACTTC. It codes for CASSRTGGPYEQYF.